Each of the 18 T cell receptor beta chains below was sequenced from the same sample in a study of blood T cell repertoires in COVID-19. Clones were read by immunoSEQ multiplex PCR, and TCRdb kept only the in-frame ones, dropping some. The table records 200,000 to 250,000 clones, more than 75% of them present only once. Sequenced input: peripheral blood. The source is a man between 50 and 59 years old with COVID-19, enrolled during active disease.

This sequence joins TRBV7-9 and TRBJ1-1; D uncertain. V was cut by 0 bases and J by 4 bases, with 12 bases left in between. This CDR3 contains 15 residues. CDR1 and CDR2 from the germline V gene are SEHNR and FQNEAQ (reference sequence). CDR3 region: CASSLAERATTEAFF. In DNA form, the CDR3 reads TGTGCCAGCAGCTTAGCGGAGAGGGCGACCACTGAAGCTTTCTTT. The whole variable domain, filled in from reference TRBV7-9 and TRBJ1-1, reads DTGVSQNPRHKITKRGQNVTFRCDPISEHNRLYWYRQTLGQGPEFLTYFQNEAQLEKSRLLSDRFSAERPKGSFSTLEIQRTEQGDSAMYLCASSLAERATTEAFFGQGTRLTVV.

This chain uses TRBV18 with TRBJ1-5; 10 bases align to TRBD1. With 1 base clipped from V and 6 bases from J, the junction kept 3 bases outside the gene matches. CDR1 is KGHSH and CDR2 is LQKENI in the germline V gene. The CDR3 covers 15 residues. CDR3: CASSPRDRGFQPQHF. The CDR3 bases are TGTGCCAGCTCACCACGGGACAGGGGATTTCAGCCCCAGCATTTT.

This chain links TRBV5-1 with TRBJ2-1; D ambiguous. Germline lookup yields CDR1 SGHRS and CDR2 YFSETQ. Trimming took 2 bases from V and 0 from J, leaving 9 bases between them. CDR3 length: 15 residues. This chain's CDR3 is CASSLLARSYNEQFF. The CDR3 nucleotides are TGCGCCAGCAGCTTATTAGCCCGCTCCTACAATGAGCAGTTCTTC.

At least ten counts were recorded for this clone. This chain uses TRBV6-5 with TRBJ1-5; D may be TRBD1 (6 bases). Trimming removed 6 bases from V and 3 bases from J, with 12 bases in between. CDR1 MNHEY and CDR2 SVGAGI come from the germline V gene. The CDR3 loop spans 14 amino acids. CDR3 DNA sequence: TGTGCCAGCAGCCCGGACAGCTCCAATCAGCCCCAGCATTTT. This sequence encodes CASSPDSSNQPQHF.

This chain uses TRBV5-1 with TRBJ2-5; D might be TRBD1 (5 bases). CDR3 length: 12 amino acids. The germline gives CDR1 SGHRS, CDR2 YFSETQ. With 6 bases removed from V and 2 bases from J, the gap between germline ends came to 8 bases. The CDR3 DNA follows: TGCGCCAGCACCGACAGTCAAGAGACCCAGTACTTC. As protein: CASTDSQETQYF.

The chain recombines TRBV19 with TRBJ2-1; 13 bases match TRBD2. Per germline, CDR1 LNHDA and CDR2 SQIVND (reference sequence). The trim removed 7 bases at V and 7 bases at J, leaving 7 bases unmatched. This CDR3 region has 15 residues. The CDR3, as DNA: TGTGCCAGTACACTAGCGGGAGGGCAAGCGAATGAGCAGTTCTTC. Protein: CASTLAGGQANEQFF.

The V gene is TRBV7-2, the J gene TRBJ1-5; TRBD1 agrees at 7 bases. This CDR3 is 14 amino acids long. Germline CDR1 reads SGHTA; CDR2 reads FQGNSA. Trimming removed 3 bases from V and 3 bases from J; junction bases left unmatched: 2. The CDR3 DNA follows: TGTGCCAGCAGCTTGAGGGGGCACAATCAGCCCCAGCATTTT. Translation: CASSLRGHNQPQHF.

The V and J genes are TRBV27 and TRBJ2-5; 8 bases align to TRBD1. V was clipped by 6 bases and J by 3 bases; unmatched bases: 9. CDR3 length equals 15 residues. CDR1 MNHEY and CDR2 SMNVEV come from the germline V gene (reference sequence). The DNA for the CDR3 is TGTGCCAGCAGATCCCAGGGGGCCGCGGAAGAGACCCAGTACTTC. Amino acid sequence: CASRSQGAAEETQYF.

The chain links TRBV25-1 to TRBJ2-7, with 9 bases matching TRBD1. The CDR3 totals 16 residues. Germline values: CDR1 MGHDK, CDR2 SYGVNS. Losses at the gene ends were 1 base for V and 3 bases for J; bases not matched to a gene: 7. The CDR3 region has the DNA TGTGCCAGCAGTGAATCCGGGACAGGGAGTAGCTACGAGCAGTACTTC. This encodes CASSESGTGSSYEQYF.

The V gene is TRBV11-2, the J gene TRBJ1-2; no clear D. Trimming left V 0 bases short and J 1 base short, with 9 bases between. Germline V gene data show CDR1 as SGHAT and CDR2 as FQNNGV. The CDR3 covers 15 residues. This chain's CDR3 is CASSLEGSLNYGYTF. DNA of the CDR3: TGTGCCAGCAGCTTAGAAGGGAGTCTTAACTATGGCTACACCTTC.

The J gene is TRBJ1-5, the V gene TRBV18; TRBD1 aligns across 9 bases. The CDR3 has 15 residues. Trimming at V came to 3 bases and at J to 7 bases, leaving 7 bases not matched to a gene. Per germline, CDR1 KGHSH and CDR2 LQKENI. The CDR3 spells CASSPEQGAWQPQHF. The DNA of the CDR3 is TGTGCCAGCTCACCCGAACAGGGGGCGTGGCAGCCCCAGCATTTT. The full variable domain, in which reference TRBV18 and TRBJ1-5 provide the parts outside the CDR3, is NAGVMQNPRHLVRRRGQEARLRCSPMKGHSHVYWYRQLPEEGLKFMVYLQKENIIDESGMPKERFSAEFPKEGPSILRIQQVVRGDSAAYFCASSPEQGAWQPQHFGDGTRLSIL.

The chain has TRBV18 and TRBJ2-3, with 7 bases aligning to TRBD2. J lost 0 bases, V lost 3 bases, and 6 bases had no gene match. Germline CDR1 is KGHSH and CDR2 is LQKENI. The CDR3 is 16 amino acids. This chain's CDR3 is CASSPIPRGSTDTQYF. The CDR3, as DNA: TGTGCCAGCTCACCGATACCGCGGGGGAGCACAGATACGCAGTATTTT.

CDR3 loop: CASSLVMGARTGELFF. The CDR3 coding sequence is TGCGCCAGCAGCTTGGTGATGGGGGCGAGGACCGGGGAGCTGTTTTTT. This chain links TRBV5-1 with TRBJ2-2, with a tentative D call TRBD1 (6 bases). The V end was cut by 0 bases, the J end by 5 bases, with 14 bases between. CDR1 is SGHRS and CDR2 is YFSETQ in the germline V gene. The CDR3 consists of 16 residues.

As for this clone: The sample contains more than one DNA sequence encoding this CDR3. The J gene is TRBJ1-5, the V gene TRBV7-2, with 9 bases identical to TRBD1. Germline lookup yields CDR1 SGHTA and CDR2 FQGNSA. The ends lost 4 bases at V and 6 bases at J; junction bases unmatched: 1. There are 13 residues in the CDR3. CDR3 DNA: TGTGCCAGCAGCTGGACAGGGGTTCAGCCCCAGCATTTT. Its translation: CASSWTGVQPQHF. The full variable domain, in which reference TRBV7-2 and TRBJ1-5 provide the parts outside the CDR3, is GAGVSQSPSNKVTEKGKDVELRCDPISGHTALYWYRQSLGQGLEFLIYFQGNSAPDKSGLPSDRFSAERTGGSVSTLTIQRTQQEDSAVYLCASSWTGVQPQHFGDGTRLSIL.

The chain employs TRBV9 and TRBJ2-2; 7 bases line up with TRBD1. The CDR3 covers 16 residues. CDR1 is SGDLS, CDR2 YYNGEE, per germline. Germline trimming cut 0 bases from V and 3 bases from J; bases unmatched to any gene: 5. CDR3: CASSVGRGQDTGELFF. The CDR3 DNA reads TGTGCCAGCAGCGTAGGTAGGGGGCAAGACACCGGGGAGCTGTTTTTT. Drawing the rest from reference TRBV9 and TRBJ2-2, the complete variable domain is DSGVTQTPKHLITATGQRVTLRCSPRSGDLSVYWYQQSLDQGLQFLIQYYNGEERAKGNILERFSAQQFPDLHSELNLSSLELGDSALYFCASSVGRGQDTGELFFGEGSRLTVL.

The chain joins TRBV10-3 to TRBJ1-2; 8 bases fit TRBD1. Germline lookup yields CDR1 ENHRY and CDR2 SYGVKD. J gave up 7 bases and V 2 bases, and 6 bases lay outside the gene matches. The CDR3 extends over 14 amino acids. CDR3 sequence (DNA): TGTGCCATCAGTGAGCTTCAGGGGGCGGTTGGCTACACCTTC. This translates into CAISELQGAVGYTF.

The gene calls are TRBV10-3 and TRBJ1-2, with TRBD1 matching 8 bases. V lost 6 bases and J lost 4; bases outside the gene matches: 7. CDR1 is ENHRY, CDR2 SYGVKD, per germline. The CDR3 runs 14 residues. CDR3 protein: CAIRETGDTYGYTF. The CDR3 coding sequence is TGTGCCATCAGGGAGACAGGGGATACCTATGGCTACACCTTC.

The chain carries TRBV2 and TRBJ1-1; the D is unclear. This CDR3 contains 13 residues. Trimming shortened V by 3 bases and J by 0 bases, and 5 bases separated the two germline ends. CDR1 and CDR2 from the germline V gene are SNHLY and FYNNEI. The chain's CDR3 is CASSDGVNTEAFF. The CDR3 DNA sequence: TGTGCCAGCAGTGACGGGGTGAACACTGAAGCTTTCTTT.